This TCR beta chain was sequenced during a study of graft-versus-host responses after intestinal transplantation (dated by TCRdb to the early 2020s). With regard to the full study: Recipients received multivisceral, liver-intestinal, or isolated intestinal transplants. Bulk TCR-beta CDR3 sequencing was used to track graft-versus-host and host-versus-graft alloreactive T cell clones in the graft, circulation and bone marrow after intestinal transplantation. Alloreactive clones were identified by sequencing pre-transplant mixed lymphocyte reaction products and comparing these products with unstimulated pre-transplant donor and recipient T cells. Of the 20 to 30 intestinal transplant recipients enrolled in the cohort, one of whom was a retransplant, a few patients without pretransplant specimens were excluded. Every recipient was given anti-thymocyte globulin induction, then maintenance tacrolimus and steroids for 3 to 4 years. Samples from a few later patients were sequenced in-house on an Illumina MiSeq with MiXCR processing rather than by the commercial service. A peak of at least 4% donor T cells among recipient peripheral blood mononuclear cells was the definition used for donor T cell macrochimerism. Here is what the overall study found, with its caveats: GvH clones were detected in recipient bone marrow, and some of these GvH clones were observed earlier in ileal mucosa or blood, consistent with an intestinal mucosal origin. The relatively low number and heterogeneity of intestinal transplant patients limited the conclusions. Patients with donor T cell macrochimerism had high GvH to HvG T cell clonal ratios in their allografts. Early after transplant, peak levels of circulating GvH clones were found to be associated with declines in HvG clones.

CDR1 and CDR2, per the germline V gene, are MGHRA and YSYEKL. From the cysteine through the phenylalanine, the CDR3 covers 15 amino acids. Only the CDR3 DNA stays, 45 bases, in frame from base 1. V is shortened by 3 bases, J by 1 base, and the region joining them spans 12 bases. In the case of this clone: Its antigen remains unidentified. No base quality information exists; no much larger clone differs at one position.

The time point label of this sample denotes: cells obtained before transplantation from donor or recipient. CD3+CD4+ and CD3+CD8+ populations were FACS-sorted from unstimulated pre-transplant donor and recipient cells taken from spleen or lymph nodes. Receptor amplification or capture employed the immunoSEQ multiplex PCR assay. For most patients, genomic DNA was isolated using the Qiagen DNeasy Blood and Tissue Kit and was shipped frozen to Adaptive Biotechnologies for TCR sequencing. For most patients, genomic DNA was subjected to high-throughput TCR-beta CDR3 sequencing by Adaptive Biotechnologies. On the study's bioinformatics: TCR sequencing data for roughly 20 patients were retrieved from Adaptive's ImmunoSEQ software; a few other patients were processed with MiXCR and VDJtools. CD4 versus CD8 sorting errors were corrected by removing sequences found in both subsets at a frequency ratio below 5:1. CDR3 nucleotide sequences shared between donor and recipient were removed because their origin could not be assigned. Alloreactive clones required at least 2-fold expansion over unstimulated cells and minimum CFSE-low frequency of 0.002% (template counts) or 0.001% (read counts). Clones were considered mappable if detected in sequenced pre-transplant spleen, lymph node, or MLR CFSE-low populations of the donor or recipient. Cumulative frequency of alloreactive clones was calculated as a percentage of all sequences weighted by copy number. Here the immuneACCESS table is served through TCRdb, limited to in-frame sequences with V and J called. Missing clones are a known gap in these copies; in checked studies unresolved V genes cover under half, and the rest lacks a known reason. Clonal size and the V and J genes are those of that table, whereas D and trimming came from the DNA. This sample has 75,000 to 95,000 clones in its table, and 75% to 95% of those were observed once. The biggest ten clones account for approximately 0.3% of the sample.

The receptor was derived from a human donor who was the organ donor for an intestinal transplant. The rearranged segments are TRBV4-1 and TRBJ2-5; the best D guess is TRBD2, with 6 bases matching. The source was unstimulated CD4+ T cells sorted from spleen or lymph node cells, collected before transplant. The CDR3 has the sequence CASSQGGRIQETQYF. The sequence in DNA is TGCGCCAGCAGCCAGGGGGGTCGGATCCAAGAGACCCAGTACTTC.